This is a list of T cell receptor beta chains from one sample in a study of beta chain features in type 1 diabetes. Using immunoSEQ multiplex PCR, the repertoire was profiled, and TCRdb retains in-frame clones only, with some absent. Among approximately 250,000 clones listed, around 15% were seen once. Sequencing was carried out using naive CD4+ T cells from blood. Every receptor here comes from a man between 25 and 39 years old with type 1 diabetes. Each CDR3 is given with its conserved first and last residue. D genes are given only for firm matches. Some rows mark clone size as missing; the rest say once, few, many or name a class of expanded clone.

>-|-|TRBJ2-3|TRBV7-9
TGTGCCAGCAGCTTAGCAGGGGTTGATACGCAGTATTTT
CASSLAGVDTQYF
>-|few|TRBJ2-2|TRBV30
TGTGCCTGGGCCCTGAGACTGAACACCGGGGAGCTGTTTTTT
CAWALRLNTGELFF
>-|few|TRBJ2-3|TRBV4-1
TGCGCCAGCAGCCAAGATTGGAGAACCACAGATACGCAGTATTTT
CASSQDWRTTDTQYF
>-|-|TRBJ1-2|TRBV28
TGTGCCAGCAGTTTGGGACAACGGAACTATGGCTACACCTTC
CASSLGQRNYGYTF
>TRBD2|-|TRBJ2-3|TRBV11-2
TGTGCCAGCAGCACCGGAGCGGGAGTAAGCACAGATACGCAGTATTTT
CASSTGAGVSTDTQYF
>-|-|TRBJ2-5|TRBV19
TGTGCCAGTAGTTCGGGGGTAGAGACCCAGTACTTC
CASSSGVETQYF
>-|few|TRBJ2-5|TRBV30
TGTGCCTGGAGTGTTGGAGAGACCCAGTACTTC
CAWSVGETQYF
>-|few|TRBJ2-7|TRBV4-1
TGCGCCAGCAGCCAAGATCATGGGCAGGGGCGGTACGAGCAGTACTTC
CASSQDHGQGRYEQYF
>TRBD1|few|TRBJ1-5|TRBV29-1
TGCAGCGTTGCATGGGACGGGACAGGGAGGAATCAGCCCCAGCATTTT
CSVAWDGTGRNQPQHF
>-|few|TRBJ2-5|TRBV28
TGTGCCAGCAGACGGGACAACCAAGAGACCCAGTACTTC
CASRRDNQETQYF
>-|-|TRBJ1-1|TRBV7-2
TGTGCCAGCAGCCCCCGTGCGATGGTTATGAACACTGAAGCTTTCTTT
CASSPRAMVMNTEAFF
>TRBD2|few|TRBJ2-7|TRBV5-4
TGTGCCAGCAGACCCGCTAGCGGGTGGCGGGGCGAGCAGTACTTC
CASRPASGWRGEQYF
>TRBD2|few|TRBJ2-1|TRBV6-5
TGTGCCAGCAGTTGGCGGACTAGCGGTCACAATGAGCAGTTCTTC
CASSWRTSGHNEQFF
>-|-|TRBJ2-7|TRBV20-1
TGCAGTGCTAGAGTTGAGCTTGAGCAGTACTTC
CSARVELEQYF
>-|-|TRBJ1-1|TRBV7-2
TGTGCCAGCAGCCCGGACCAGGGTACTGAAGCTTTCTTT
CASSPDQGTEAFF
>-|-|TRBJ2-7|TRBV28
TGTGCCAGCAGTTCCCTGCCAGACTCCTACGAGCAGTACTTC
CASSSLPDSYEQYF
>-|few|TRBJ1-1|TRBV18
TGTGCCAGCTCACCACTGGATGTGGGGGCTGAAGCTTTCTTT
CASSPLDVGAEAFF
>TRBD2|few|TRBJ2-3|TRBV5-4
TGTGCCAGCAGCTTAGCGGGAGGGACCACAGATACGCAGTATTTT
CASSLAGGTTDTQYF
>-|-|TRBJ1-4|TRBV30
TGTGCCTGGGGCAGGGATAGCGAAAAACTGTTTTTT
CAWGRDSEKLFF
>-|-|TRBJ2-7|TRBV28
TGTGCCAGCCCACCTTCATGGGGCAGCTCCTACGAGCAGTACTTC
CASPPSWGSSYEQYF
>-|-|TRBJ1-2|TRBV9
TGTGCCAGCAGCGTAGTTGCAGGCTATGGCTACACCTTC
CASSVVAGYGYTF
>TRBD2|few|TRBJ2-7|TRBV29-1
TGCAGCGTGGGGGGGCTAGCGGGTACCTACGAGCAGTACTTC
CSVGGLAGTYEQYF
>-|few|TRBJ2-1|TRBV7-9
TGTGCCAGCAGCTTAGTGGGCAATGAGCAGTTCTTC
CASSLVGNEQFF
>-|few|TRBJ2-3|TRBV10-3
TGTGCCATCAGTGGCCCCGCAGATACGCAGTATTTT
CAISGPADTQYF
>TRBD1|few|TRBJ2-1|TRBV7-9
TGTGCCAGCAGCTTATCGGACAGGGAAGTGCGGAATGAGCAGTTCTTC
CASSLSDREVRNEQFF
>-|-|TRBJ1-1|TRBV15
TGTGCCACCAGCAGCCCGGGGGGACAAGCTTTCTTT
CATSSPGGQAFF
>-|few|TRBJ2-1|TRBV29-1
TGCAGCGTTGTTTCCGGAGCCAATGAGCAGTTCTTC
CSVVSGANEQFF
>-|-|TRBJ2-5|TRBV5-1
TGCGCCAGCAGCTTGGCTCAGGGTAGTTCCCAAGAGACCCAGTACTTC
CASSLAQGSSQETQYF
>TRBD1|few|TRBJ1-2|TRBV30
TGTGCCTGGAGCCCCGGGACAGGGGGCGACTATGGCTACACCTTC
CAWSPGTGGDYGYTF
>TRBD2|few|TRBJ2-5|TRBV10-3
TGTGCCATCAGTGAGCCTGAAGGACTAGCGGGAGTAGAGACCCAGTACTTC
CAISEPEGLAGVETQYF
>TRBD2|few|TRBJ2-7|TRBV7-9
TGTGCCAGCAGCTTCCCCGGGAGGGTCCACGAGCAGTACTTC
CASSFPGRVHEQYF
>TRBD1|-|TRBJ1-4|TRBV29-1
TGCAGCGTTGGACAGGGAGTAACTAATGAAAAACTGTTTTTT
CSVGQGVTNEKLFF
>-|few|TRBJ2-5|TRBV29-1
TGCAGCGGTCGACGGATGGAGACCCAGTACTTC
CSGRRMETQYF
>-|-|TRBJ2-3|TRBV25-1
TGTGCCAGCGAGGGGAGTAGCACAGATACGCAGTATTTT
CASEGSSTDTQYF
>TRBD2|-|TRBJ2-1|TRBV9
TGTGCCAGCAGCTACCGGGACTATTCCTACAATGAGCAGTTCTTC
CASSYRDYSYNEQFF
>-|-|TRBJ2-5|TRBV18
TGTGCCAGCTCACCACCAACAGGGGGAGGGGAGACCCAGTACTTC
CASSPPTGGGETQYF
>-|few|TRBJ2-1|TRBV5-8
TGTGCCAGCAGCTTGGATCATCCCGGCGGTGAGCAGTTCTTC
CASSLDHPGGEQFF
>-|-|TRBJ2-5|TRBV15
TGTGCCACCAGCAGGGGCAGGGGAGAGACCCAGTACTTC
CATSRGRGETQYF
>-|-|TRBJ2-2|TRBV9
TGTGCCAGCAGCGGGACCTCCGCCGGGGAGCTGTTTTTT
CASSGTSAGELFF
>-|-|TRBJ2-1|TRBV9
TGTGCCAGCAGCGCACGCGGTCTCTACAATGAGCAGTTCTTC
CASSARGLYNEQFF
>-|few|TRBJ2-3|TRBV7-2
TGTGCCAGCAGCTTAGGACGCCTGAGCACAGATACGCAGTATTTT
CASSLGRLSTDTQYF
>-|few|TRBJ2-3|TRBV11-3
TGTGCCAGCAGCCTCGGAGATACGCAGTATTTT
CASSLGDTQYF
>-|-|TRBJ2-7|TRBV9
TGTGCCAGCAGCGTAGATGCGGTATCCTACGAGCAGTACTTC
CASSVDAVSYEQYF